The clone carrying this T cell receptor (beta chain) was counted between two and nine times. The antigen remains undetermined. This entry belongs to a study of cytomegalovirus exposure and HLA in healthy donors. All the people who gave samples were healthy bone marrow donors. Whole-study findings and limits: What was likely a sequencing artifact was a cluster of highly shared sequence variants. Among TCR beta chains, those listed as cytomegalovirus-associated numbered roughly 150.

The PCR employed 60 Vbeta primers together with 13 Jbeta primers. Data came from immunoSEQ multiplex PCR; TCRdb stores just in-frame clones and leaves some out. Here the sample spans 200,000 to 250,000 clones, 79% being singletons. CDR1 is MGHRA and CDR2 is YSYEKL in the germline V gene. Trimming at V came to 3 bases and at J to 7 bases, leaving 6 bases not matched to a gene. The CDR3 runs 17 residues. The chain recombines TRBV4-1 with TRBJ2-1, with 16 bases matching TRBD2. This receptor was taken from a middle-aged man in good health and CMV-seronegative. Input material: PBMCs. The CDR3 here is CASSQGGLAGGRNEQFF. The CDR3 coding sequence is TGCGCCAGCAGCCAGGGGGGACTAGCGGGAGGGCGGAATGAGCAGTTCTTC.